Listed here are 30 T cell receptor beta chains from one sample, sequenced in a study of blood T cell repertoires in COVID-19 (dated by TCRdb to 2018 to 2020). Library creation used the immunoSEQ multiplex PCR assay. As stored in TCRdb, this immuneACCESS dataset retains in-frame rearrangements with V and J assigned. A fraction of the clones does not appear; measured against another copy, unresolved V genes explain less than half of the discrepancy, and the remainder lacks a known reason. In all, the sample holds around 240,000 clones, and approximately 84% of those were seen once. The ten most abundant clones make up 1.5% to 2% of the sample. Material for sequencing was peripheral blood. These receptors were taken from an elderly woman with acute or convalescent COVID-19.

This clone has a handful of counts. The chain combines TRBV7-3 with TRBJ2-2, with D possibly matching TRBD1 (6 bases). V shed 5 bases and J shed 6 bases, with 13 bases lying between them. This CDR3 has 14 residues. Germline CDR1 is SGHTA and CDR2 is FQGTGA. The CDR3 sequence: CASSLQGWSGELFF. The CDR3 DNA is TGTGCCAGCAGCCTGCAGGGGTGGTCCGGGGAGCTGTTTTTT.

The V and J genes are TRBV19 and TRBJ1-2, with TRBD1 as a possible D gene (6 bases). V lost 3 bases, J lost 2 bases, and 7 bases lay in between. The CDR3 contains 13 residues. Germline CDR1 is LNHDA and CDR2 is SQIVND (reference sequence). The CDR3 DNA follows: TGTGCCAGTAGTATTCAGGGGAACTATGGCTACACCTTC. Protein sequence: CASSIQGNYGYTF. The full variable domain, with the rest looked up from reference TRBV19 and TRBJ1-2, is DGGITQSPKYLFRKEGQNVTLSCEQNLNHDAMYWYRQDPGQGLRLIYYSQIVNDFQKGDIAEGYSVSREKKESFPLTVTSAQKNPTAFYLCASSIQGNYGYTFGSGTRLTVV.

This chain joins TRBV18 and TRBJ2-5; 7 bases align to TRBD1. CDR3 length equals 15 residues. After removal of 4 bases from V and 4 bases from J, the junction contained 9 bases not matched to a gene. Looked up from germline, CDR1 is KGHSH and CDR2 is LQKENI. The CDR3 spells CASSLNRGQGETQYF. Written as DNA, the CDR3 is TGTGCCAGCTCACTCAACAGGGGCCAGGGAGAGACCCAGTACTTC.

J is TRBJ2-3 and V is TRBV7-2; 8 bases are shared with TRBD1. J was trimmed by 6 bases and V by 3 bases; bases with no gene match: 8. The CDR3 extends over 15 amino acids. Looked up from germline, CDR1 is SGHTA and CDR2 is FQGNSA. CDR3 DNA: TGTGCCAGCAGCTTCCTTAACCAGGGGGCGGATACGCAGTATTTT. As protein: CASSFLNQGADTQYF.

This chain connects TRBV5-4 to TRBJ2-2, with TRBD2 identical over 8 bases. The V gene's germline CDR1 is SGHNT and CDR2 YYREEE (reference sequence). This CDR3 has 17 amino acids. Trimming at V came to 1 base and at J to 2 bases, leaving 7 bases not matched to a gene. For the CDR3, the DNA is TGTGCCAGCAGCTTGTACCGGGGGGGGGCCAACACCGGGGAGCTGTTTTTT. Translating gives CASSLYRGGANTGELFF.

This clone has more than one count but fewer than ten. The V and J genes are TRBV15 and TRBJ1-5, with a weak D call TRBD1 (6 bases). V was trimmed by 3 bases and J by 7 bases, leaving 16 bases between them. Germline CDR1 LNHNV, CDR2 YYDKDF (reference sequence). The CDR3 totals 15 residues. CDR3 loop: CATSSSRGAGQPQHF. The CDR3, as DNA: TGTGCCACCAGCAGCTCTCGGGGGGCAGGGCAGCCCCAGCATTTT.

V and J are TRBV6-1 and TRBJ1-5; no clear D gene. Germline-derived CDR1 and CDR2 are MNHNS and SASEGT. Trimming took 0 bases from V and 2 from J, leaving 8 bases between them. The CDR3 loop spans 15 amino acids. The CDR3 DNA reads as TGTGCCAGCAGTGAAGCCAGGAGGCGCAATCAGCCCCAGCATTTT. Translation gives CASSEARRRNQPQHF.

The genes are TRBV12-3 or TRBV12-4 and TRBJ2-1; 9 positions match TRBD2. The CDR3 runs to 13 residues. Trimming took 6 bases from V and 15 from J; bases not matched to a gene: 12. The DNA of the CDR3 is TGTGCCAGCAGGAATCAACTAGCGGGTCTTCCGTTCTTC. Translating it yields CASRNQLAGLPFF.

The chain carries TRBV7-2 and TRBJ2-7; 8 bases are shared with TRBD1. The ends lost 6 bases at V and 5 bases at J; junction bases unmatched: 12. This CDR3 comprises 15 residues. CDR1 is SGHTA, CDR2 FQGNSA, per germline. In nucleotides, the CDR3 is TGTGCCAGCAGTCAAGACAGGGGTGGGTACCACGAGCAGTACTTC. Translating it yields CASSQDRGGYHEQYF.

CDR3 in amino acids: CASNLQGVGYNEQFF. Written as DNA, the CDR3 is TGTGCCAGCAACCTACAGGGGGTGGGCTACAATGAGCAGTTCTTC. V usage is TRBV2 and J usage is TRBJ2-1; the match to TRBD1 covers 8 bases. The germline gives CDR1 SNHLY, CDR2 FYNNEI. V gave up 7 bases and J gave up 3 bases; unmatched junction bases: 8. The CDR3 extends over 15 amino acids.

The rearrangement joins TRBV6-6 to TRBJ1-1, with a tentative D call TRBD1 (6 bases). Germline CDR1 and CDR2: MNHNY and SVGAGI (reference sequence). CDR3 length: 16 residues. The ends were cut back, 2 bases at V and 0 bases at J, with 13 bases in the middle. CDR3 DNA: TGTGCCAGCAGTTACGGGGGGGCCCTCCTGAACACTGAAGCTTTCTTT. Translation: CASSYGGALLNTEAFF.

The table lists this clone with a count of one. This chain uses TRBV2 with TRBJ2-7; the D is unclear. V was trimmed by 6 bases and J by 0 bases, leaving 6 bases between them. Germline CDR1 SNHLY, CDR2 FYNNEI. The CDR3 has 12 residues. The CDR3 bases are TGTGCCAGCAGCAAGAGCTCCTACGAGCAGTACTTC. As protein: CASSKSSYEQYF.

This chain uses TRBV5-6 with TRBJ2-2; 10 nucleotides match TRBD2. Per germline, CDR1 SGHDT and CDR2 YYEEEE. Trimming took 1 base from V and 6 from J; bases not matched to a gene: 3. The CDR3 is 15 amino acids. Here the CDR3 reads CASSLRLAGSGELFF. CDR3 DNA: TGTGCCAGCAGCTTGCGACTAGCGGGTTCCGGGGAGCTGTTTTTT.

J is TRBJ1-5 and V is TRBV2, with a tentative D call TRBD1 (5 bases). Trimming pared 2 bases from V and 5 bases from J, leaving 10 bases between. CDR3 length: 14 amino acids. CDR1 and CDR2 from the germline V gene are SNHLY and FYNNEI. CDR3 nucleotide sequence: TGTGCCAGCAGTGAAAGTGGGGGGTATCAGCCCCAGCATTTT. This translates into CASSESGGYQPQHF.

This chain uses TRBV29-1 with TRBJ1-2; 12 bases are shared with TRBD1. Trimming took 4 bases from V and 1 from J; bases not matched to a gene: 4. The CDR3 is made up of 15 amino acids. The germline V gene encodes CDR1 SQVTM and CDR2 ANQGSEA. CDR3 loop: CSVGGQGAYNYGYTF. CDR3 bases: TGCAGCGTTGGGGGACAGGGGGCGTATAACTATGGCTACACCTTC.

This clone was found once. The chain joins TRBV27 to TRBJ1-2; 7 bases agree with TRBD1. Trimming took 6 bases from V and 3 from J; bases not matched to a gene: 7. Germline CDR1 reads MNHEY; CDR2 reads SMNVEV (reference sequence). This CDR3 has 14 residues. CDR3 DNA sequence: TGTGCCAGCAGGATACTAGGGGGCGACTATGGCTACACCTTC. This encodes CASRILGGDYGYTF.

The genes are TRBV11-2 and TRBJ2-1; 12 bases match TRBD2. The V gene end was trimmed by 1 base and the J gene end by 8 bases; junction bases not matched to a gene: 12. From germline, CDR1 is SGHAT and CDR2 FQNNGV. This CDR3 comprises 18 residues. The CDR3 protein is CASSLASETSGSWDEQFF. In DNA form, the CDR3 reads TGTGCCAGCAGCTTAGCCTCGGAGACTAGCGGGAGTTGGGATGAGCAGTTCTTC. The entire variable domain, with the rest obtained from reference TRBV11-2 and TRBJ2-1, is as follows: EAGVAQSPRYKIIEKRQSVAFWCNPISGHATLYWYQQILGQGPKLLIQFQNNGVVDDSQLPKDRFSAERLKGVDSTLKIQPAKLEDSAVYLCASSLASETSGSWDEQFFGPGTRLTVL.

This chain links TRBV7-2 with TRBJ1-2; D is undetermined. V lost 0 bases and J lost 8, with 13 bases in between. Germline values: CDR1 SGHTA, CDR2 FQGNSA. The CDR3 spans 14 residues. The CDR3 DNA reads TGTGCCAGCAGCTTAGCCACACCCCCCCGCGGCTACACCTTC. Amino acid sequence: CASSLATPPRGYTF. Looking up the rest from reference TRBV7-2 and TRBJ1-2 gives the full variable domain: GAGVSQSPSNKVTEKGKDVELRCDPISGHTALYWYRQSLGQGLEFLIYFQGNSAPDKSGLPSDRFSAERTGGSVSTLTIQRTQQEDSAVYLCASSLATPPRGYTFGSGTRLTVV.

The CDR3 loop reads CASSIVRASGSGNEQFF. CDR3 DNA sequence: TGTGCCAGTAGTATCGTCCGGGCTAGCGGGAGTGGTAATGAGCAGTTCTTC. This chain joins TRBV19 and TRBJ2-1; 10 positions match TRBD2. The trim removed 3 bases at V and 7 bases at J, leaving 12 bases unmatched. This CDR3 comprises 17 residues. From germline, CDR1 is LNHDA and CDR2 SQIVND (reference sequence).

The V call is TRBV4-3, the J call TRBJ2-3; 12 positions agree with TRBD2. In germline, CDR1 is LGHNA, CDR2 YSLEER. The CDR3 runs to 16 residues. V trimming: 4 bases; J trimming: 5 bases; junction bases outside the gene matches: 7. CDR3 DNA: TGCGCCAGCAGCCCCCTAGCGGGGGGGCGAGGAGATACGCAGTATTTT. This codes for CASSPLAGGRGDTQYF.

The V gene is TRBV4-1, the J gene TRBJ2-3, with TRBD2 matching over 7 bases. V trimming: 4 bases; J trimming: 2 bases; junction bases outside the gene matches: 12. The CDR3 is 17 amino acids. Germline CDR1 and CDR2: MGHRA and YSYEKL. For the CDR3, the DNA is TGCGCCAGCAGCCTCCGTCCTAGAAGCGGGAACACAGATACGCAGTATTTT. Translated: CASSLRPRSGNTDTQYF.

J is TRBJ1-3 and V is TRBV18, with TRBD1 identical over 9 bases. The CDR3 has 18 amino acids. The junction had 7 bases not matched to a gene; V was cut back by 1 base and J by 0 bases. Per germline, CDR1 KGHSH and CDR2 LQKENI. The CDR3 DNA reads as TGTGCCAGCTCACCACTAGGGACAGGGCTCCTCTCTGGAAACACCATATATTTT. It is translated as CASSPLGTGLLSGNTIYF.

V is TRBV2 and J is TRBJ2-3; 12 bases match TRBD1. The CDR3 contains 14 residues. Unmatched junction bases numbered 3, after V lost 7 bases and J lost 4 bases. The germline CDR1 and CDR2 sequences are SNHLY and FYNNEI. The chain's CDR3 is CASTGTGGADTQYF. The CDR3 nucleotides read TGTGCCAGCACCGGGACAGGGGGCGCAGATACGCAGTATTTT. The complete variable domain, with remaining parts taken from reference TRBV2 and TRBJ2-3, reads EPEVTQTPSHQVTQMGQEVILRCVPISNHLYFYWYRQILGQKVEFLVSFYNNEISEKSEIFDDQFSVERPDGSNFTLKIRSTKLEDSAMYFCASTGTGGADTQYFGPGTRLTVL.

The CDR3: CASSRQITAGRGSGGELFF. As DNA, the CDR3 is TGTGCCAGCAGCCGTCAAATCACGGCGGGAAGGGGTTCAGGTGGGGAGCTGTTTTTT. This chain connects TRBV3-1 (or the pseudogene TRBV3-2) to TRBJ2-2; weak D call: TRBD2 (6 bases). The CDR3 spans 19 residues. V was shortened by 4 bases and J by 8 bases, with 29 bases between the two germline ends. In germline, CDR1 is LGHDT, CDR2 YNNKEL (reference sequence).

The chain combines TRBV7-8 with TRBJ2-3; the match to TRBD2 covers 9 bases. CDR1 is SGHVS, CDR2 FQNEAQ, per germline. Trimming cost V 5 bases and J 3 bases; bases outside gene matches: 3. The CDR3 runs to 14 residues. Written as DNA, the CDR3 is TGTGCCAGCAGCGCGGGACTAGCAACAGATACGCAGTATTTT. Its protein is CASSAGLATDTQYF.

The rearrangement joins TRBV18 to TRBJ2-5; 7 positions match TRBD1. J gave up 2 bases and V 2 bases, and 5 bases lay outside the gene matches. CDR3 length: 15 residues. Germline lookup yields CDR1 KGHSH and CDR2 LQKENI. In DNA form, the CDR3 reads TGTGCCAGCTCACCAGGACAGGTGGGACAAGAGACCCAGTACTTC. It encodes CASSPGQVGQETQYF.

V and J are TRBV28 and TRBJ2-3, with D tentatively TRBD1 (6 bases). Germline assignment: CDR1 MDHEN and CDR2 SYDVKM. The ends were cut back, 4 bases at V and 4 bases at J, with 24 bases in the middle. The CDR3 covers 18 residues. Written as DNA, the CDR3 is TGTGCCAGCAGTTCCCCCCCTATAGCAGGGGCGGCCGCAGATACGCAGTATTTT. It yields the protein CASSSPPIAGAAADTQYF.

The genes are TRBV6-5 and TRBJ1-6; D not certain. Germline values: CDR1 MNHEY, CDR2 SVGAGI. V lost 2 bases and J 9 bases, leaving 17 bases between the germline ends. The CDR3 runs to 16 residues. CDR3 in amino acids: CASSYEFGSSSSPLHF. The DNA for the CDR3 is TGTGCCAGCAGTTACGAATTCGGTTCTTCTTCTTCACCCCTCCACTTT.

The rearrangement joins TRBV6-1 to TRBJ2-3; 11 nucleotides agree with TRBD2. V lost 1 base, J lost 6 bases, and 6 bases stayed unmatched. CDR1 MNHNS and CDR2 SASEGT come from the germline V gene. CDR3 length: 16 amino acids. The CDR3 loop reads CASSEVSGGARDTQYF. The CDR3 bases are TGTGCCAGCAGTGAAGTTAGCGGGGGGGCCAGGGATACGCAGTATTTT.

The gene calls are TRBV6-1 and TRBJ1-5; D perhaps matches TRBD1 (5 bases). This CDR3 comprises 14 residues. The germline V and J ends were trimmed by 0 bases and 2 bases, with 5 bases remaining between them. Germline V gives CDR1 MNHNS, CDR2 SASEGT. In nucleotides, the CDR3 is TGTGCCAGCAGTGAAGCCAGGGGCAATCAGCCCCAGCATTTT. Translation: CASSEARGNQPQHF.